Sequencing of this T cell receptor (beta chain) was carried out in a study of shared clonotypes between healthy human individuals. The study ran the assay at deep level. Sequencing was performed with immunoSEQ multiplex PCR; in TCRdb, only in-frame clones are kept and a portion is missing. The sample holds about 2 million clones, about 95% seen once. Comments on this clone: Its antigen is unidentified.

Naive CD8 cells lacked CD45RO, underwent positive selection for CCR7 and left out terminally differentiated effector memory CD45RA+ cells. Donors included only healthy HIV-negative adults lacking recent acute infections or vaccinations. General study points: A generally larger estimated richness was seen in naive subsets than in memory subsets. Clonotypes not shared had lower generation probabilities than those common to all four donors.

The CDR3 has 16 residues. Germline V gene sequence: CDR1 SGHAT, CDR2 FQNNGV. The V segment lost 1 base and the J segment 4 bases; nucleotides outside the gene matches: 8. This chain uses TRBV11-2 with TRBJ2-7, with 9 bases fitting TRBD1. Sequencing used naive CD8+ T cells sorted from blood. The clonotype originates from a man younger than 30 in good health. The CDR3 region is CASSLGPDRGLYEQYF. CDR3 DNA sequence: TGTGCCAGCAGCTTAGGTCCGGACAGGGGACTTTACGAGCAGTACTTC.